Following are 15 T cell receptor beta chains from one sample sequenced in a study of cytomegalovirus exposure and HLA in healthy donors. PCR involved 60 Vbeta and 13 Jbeta primers. The table came from immunoSEQ multiplex PCR; TCRdb's copy has only in-frame clones and leaves some out. This sample has about 120,000 clones; over 75% occur once, and the top ten carry 4.5% to 6%. The sequencing sample was made of PBMCs. The origin of the receptors is a young man in good health and CMV-seropositive.

V and J are TRBV6-5 and TRBJ2-5; D is perhaps TRBD1 (5 bases). Trimming stripped 7 bases from V and 1 base from J, with 13 bases between. CDR1 is MNHEY and CDR2 is SVGAGI in the germline V gene. The CDR3 sequence is 14 residues long. The CDR3 nucleotides read TGTGCCAGCAAGAGAAGGACACGCCAAGAGACCCAGTACTTC. It codes for CASKRRTRQETQYF.

The V and J genes are TRBV2 and TRBJ2-7, with 7 bases lining up with TRBD2. The CDR3 consists of 12 residues. Trimming cost V 8 bases and J 2 bases; bases outside gene matches: 3. Germline lookup yields CDR1 SNHLY and CDR2 FYNNEI. The CDR3 DNA follows: TGTGCCAGCTCCCTAGCGGCCTACGAGCAGTACTTC. It encodes CASSLAAYEQYF.

V is TRBV19 and J is TRBJ1-2, with D tentatively TRBD1 (5 bases). The germline V gene has CDR1 LNHDA and CDR2 SQIVND (reference sequence). Trimming took 2 bases from V and 4 from J, leaving 14 bases between them. The CDR3 consists of 15 residues. The CDR3 loop is CASSIIQRGSYGYTF. CDR3 sequence (DNA): TGTGCCAGTAGTATAATACAACGGGGGAGCTATGGCTACACCTTC.

The chain employs TRBV2 and TRBJ2-1; D is unresolved. Germline V lookup: CDR1 SNHLY, CDR2 FYNNEI. This CDR3 has 13 residues. V was clipped by 5 bases and J by 3 bases, with 8 bases between them. The CDR3 bases are TGTGCCAGCAGTAAAGACAACTACAATGAGCAGTTCTTC. Translated: CASSKDNYNEQFF. The whole variable domain, filled in from reference TRBV2 and TRBJ2-1, reads EPEVTQTPSHQVTQMGQEVILRCVPISNHLYFYWYRQILGQKVEFLVSFYNNEISEKSEIFDDQFSVERPDGSNFTLKIRSTKLEDSAMYFCASSKDNYNEQFFGPGTRLTVL.

A few counts support this clone. This chain joins TRBV5-1 and TRBJ1-1; TRBD1 aligns across 8 bases. The CDR3 covers 14 residues. In germline, CDR1 is SGHRS, CDR2 YFSETQ. The junction had 6 bases not matched to a gene; V was cut back by 7 bases and J by 1 base. The CDR3 spells CASSTGAPNTEAFF. In nucleotides, the CDR3 is TGCGCCAGCTCGACAGGGGCGCCGAACACTGAAGCTTTCTTT.

This chain uses TRBV6-5 with TRBJ2-5, with 8 positions matching TRBD1. The CDR3 has 16 amino acids. In germline, CDR1 is MNHEY, CDR2 SVGAGI. Trimming cost V 2 bases and J 4 bases; bases outside gene matches: 9. The CDR3 sequence: CASSYPGQGPPETQYF. CDR3 coding DNA: TGTGCCAGCAGTTACCCCGGACAGGGCCCCCCAGAGACCCAGTACTTC.

This clone was seen more than once but under ten times. V is TRBV27 and J is TRBJ2-1; TRBD1 matches 7 bases. The CDR3 length is 15 residues. V lost 5 bases to trimming and J lost 4 bases; unmatched junction nucleotides: 8. Germline lookup yields CDR1 MNHEY and CDR2 SMNVEV (reference sequence). The CDR3: CASSRSGQTYNEQFF. The CDR3 region has the DNA TGTGCCAGCAGTCGATCGGGACAGACGTACAATGAGCAGTTCTTC.

CDR3 region: CASSLASGGDYSTDTQYF. The DNA of the CDR3 is TGCGCCAGCAGCTTGGCTAGCGGGGGGGATTATAGCACAGATACGCAGTATTTT. V and J are TRBV5-1 and TRBJ2-3; 12 positions agree with TRBD2. This CDR3 has 18 residues. Germline V CDR1 and CDR2: SGHRS, YFSETQ. Germline trimming cut 0 bases from V and 0 bases from J; bases unmatched to any gene: 5.

The chain couples TRBV19 to TRBJ1-4; D uncertain. Between the trimmed V and J ends, which lost 4 bases and 6 bases, there was a span of 15 bases. The length of the CDR3 is 15 residues. Germline V gives CDR1 LNHDA, CDR2 SQIVND (reference sequence). The CDR3 coding sequence is TGTGCCAGTAGTAGCGAAACGACGGGTGATGAAAAACTGTTTTTT. It specifies CASSSETTGDEKLFF.

This chain uses TRBV6-1 with TRBJ1-1; D perhaps matches TRBD1 (6 bases). With 4 bases removed from V and 5 bases from J, the gap between germline ends came to 8 bases. In germline, CDR1 is MNHNS, CDR2 SASEGT. This CDR3 region has 12 residues. Written as DNA, the CDR3 is TGTGCCAGCAGTGTCAGGGGAACTGAAGCTTTCTTT. Its protein product is CASSVRGTEAFF.

This chain connects TRBV19 to TRBJ1-1, with a weak D call TRBD1 (5 bases). CDR1 LNHDA and CDR2 SQIVND come from the germline V gene (reference sequence). Trimming pared 5 bases from V and 8 bases from J, leaving 12 bases between. The length of the CDR3 is 12 residues. CDR3 sequence reads: CASSVGTKEAFF. CDR3 DNA: TGTGCCAGTAGTGTCGGGACTAAAGAAGCTTTCTTT.

The V call is TRBV11-1, the J call TRBJ2-1, with 7 bases aligning to TRBD1. This CDR3 is 12 amino acids long. Trimming at V came to 4 bases and at J to 12 bases, leaving 6 bases not matched to a gene. CDR1 and CDR2 from the germline V gene are SGHAT and FQDESV (reference sequence). The CDR3 DNA is TGTGCCAGCAGCTCAGAGGGGGCAAGGCAGTTCTTC. This gives the protein CASSSEGARQFF.

The J gene is TRBJ1-1, the V gene TRBV4-1; D ambiguous. Germline CDR1 MGHRA, CDR2 YSYEKL. V lost 4 bases and J lost 8, with 14 bases in between. The CDR3 sequence is 13 residues long. This CDR3 reads CASSPHPPNEAFF. The CDR3 DNA reads TGCGCCAGCAGCCCGCACCCCCCTAACGAAGCTTTCTTT.

Note on this clone: Other DNA sequences in the sample encode the same CDR3. This rearrangement joins TRBV9 to TRBJ1-1; D gene ambiguous. Germline assignment: CDR1 SGDLS and CDR2 YYNGEE. The CDR3 contains 12 residues. V gave up 3 bases and J gave up 4 bases, with 7 bases separating them. CDR3 residues: CASSAGGTEAFF. CDR3 sequence (DNA): TGTGCCAGCAGCGCCGGAGGCACTGAAGCTTTCTTT.

V is TRBV28 and J is TRBJ1-5; D remains unclear. Germline loops: CDR1 MDHEN, CDR2 SYDVKM. V shed 4 bases and J shed 6 bases, with 4 bases lying between them. This CDR3 has 11 residues. Here the CDR3 reads CASSSTQPQHF. The CDR3 region has the DNA TGTGCCAGCAGTTCTACTCAGCCCCAGCATTTT. Combining the CDR3 with reference TRBV28 and TRBJ1-5 gives the whole variable domain DVKVTQSSRYLVKRTGEKVFLECVQDMDHENMFWYRQDPGLGLRLIYFSYDVKMKEKGDIPEGYSVSREKKERFSLILESASTNQTSMYLCASSSTQPQHFGDGTRLSIL.